The 18 T cell receptor beta chains below all came from one sample that was sequenced in a study of OX40 agonist ivuxolimab in advanced cancers. The library was generated by the immunoSEQ multiplex PCR assay. Not all clones reach the TCRdb copy of this immuneACCESS table, which keeps in-frame sequences only. Checked studies attribute under half of the gap to unresolved V genes and leave the rest unexplained. The sample records under 110,000 clones, 75% to 95% of which are singletons. Approximately 0.49% of the sample is held by the ten biggest clonotypes. The sample here was CD4+ or CD8+ T cells sorted from blood, taken in a trial of the OX40 agonist ivuxolimab. The receptor set was obtained from an adult with an advanced solid tumor such as melanoma, head and neck, liver or kidney cancer.

The CDR3 DNA reads as TGTGCCAGCAGCGTAGAAGGGGCCTACGAGCAGTACTTC. Translation gives CASSVEGAYEQYF. This chain uses TRBV9 with TRBJ2-7; possibly TRBD1 for D (5 bases). V was shortened by 0 bases and J by 2 bases, with 6 bases between the two germline ends. From germline, CDR1 is SGDLS and CDR2 YYNGEE. This CDR3 has 13 amino acids.

The V call is TRBV5-4, the J call TRBJ2-5, with 7 positions matching TRBD2. There are 14 residues in the CDR3. V lost 4 bases, J lost 1 base, and 4 bases stayed unmatched. The germline CDR1 and CDR2 sequences are SGHNT and YYREEE (reference sequence). CDR3 loop: CASSPRGIQETQYF. The CDR3 bases are TGTGCCAGCAGCCCGCGGGGGATCCAAGAGACCCAGTACTTC. Combining the CDR3 with reference TRBV5-4 and TRBJ2-5 gives the whole variable domain ETGVTQSPTHLIKTRGQQVTLRCSSQSGHNTVSWYQQALGQGPQFIFQYYREEENGRGNFPPRFSGLQFPNYSSELNVNALELDDSALYLCASSPRGIQETQYFGPGTRLLVL.

This rearrangement joins TRBV5-1 to TRBJ2-6; D remains ambiguous. The germline gives CDR1 SGHRS, CDR2 YFSETQ. V lost 7 bases to trimming and J lost 6 bases, with 17 bases between them. The CDR3 totals 15 residues. CDR3 sequence: CASGPGIGVANVLTF. CDR3 DNA sequence: TGCGCCAGCGGGCCCGGAATAGGAGTGGCCAACGTCCTGACTTTC.

The chain couples TRBV7-2 to TRBJ2-1, with 8 bases matching TRBD1. Trimming at V came to 10 bases and at J to 5 bases, leaving 7 bases not matched to a gene. Germline loops: CDR1 SGHTA, CDR2 FQGNSA. The CDR3 is 13 residues long. CDR3 region: CATTRQGHNEQFF. In nucleotides, the CDR3 is TGTGCCACCACCCGACAGGGGCACAATGAGCAGTTCTTC.

This chain connects TRBV7-3 to TRBJ1-1, with a weak D call TRBD1 (5 bases). CDR1 is SGHTA, CDR2 FQGTGA, per germline. The CDR3 loop spans 16 amino acids. V was trimmed by 3 bases and J by 10 bases, leaving 24 bases between them. CDR3 in DNA: TGTGCCAGCAGCTTGGACTCGGGACTCCCTAAGTCGGGAGCTTTCTTT. Translating gives CASSLDSGLPKSGAFF.

V usage is TRBV7-9 and J usage is TRBJ1-1; D is ambiguous. This CDR3 spans 12 amino acids. From germline, CDR1 is SEHNR and CDR2 FQNEAQ (reference sequence). V lost 2 bases to trimming and J lost 3 bases, with 4 bases between them. CDR3 sequence (DNA): TGTGCCAGCAGCTTACAGGACACTGAAGCTTTCTTT. It specifies CASSLQDTEAFF.

The chain is built from TRBV10-3 and TRBJ2-7; 9 bases match TRBD1. The CDR3 extends over 14 amino acids. The junction had 9 bases not matched to a gene; V was cut back by 7 bases and J by 5 bases. The germline V gene has CDR1 ENHRY and CDR2 SYGVKD. The CDR3 DNA sequence: TGTGCCATCAAGGGGACAGGGACTTCTCACGAGCAGTACTTC. Translation: CAIKGTGTSHEQYF.

The rearrangement uses TRBV21-1 and TRBJ1-2; the listed D gene, TRBD1, was not tested against the DNA. TRBV21-1 is flagged as a pseudogene. The CDR3 covers 11 residues. CDR3 protein: CAREKRGGYTF. The CDR3 bases are TGTGCCAGGGAAAAAAGGGGCGGCTACACCTTC.

The chain joins TRBV7-2 to TRBJ1-5; D is uncertain. The CDR3 runs to 12 residues. Germline assignment: CDR1 SGHTA and CDR2 FQGNSA. V lost 1 base to trimming and J lost 6 bases, with 4 bases between them. The chain's CDR3 is CASSLDIQPQHF. The CDR3 nucleotides are TGTGCCAGCAGCTTAGATATTCAGCCCCAGCATTTT.

The chain joins TRBV5-1 to TRBJ2-5, with D tentatively TRBD2 (6 bases). Germline V CDR1 and CDR2: SGHRS, YFSETQ. V lost 5 bases and J 1 base, leaving 12 bases between the germline ends. The CDR3 runs to 14 residues. Written as DNA, the CDR3 is TGCGCCAGCAGTCTTCGCGGGGTCCAAGAGACCCAGTACTTC. Encoded protein: CASSLRGVQETQYF.

The V gene is TRBV11-2, the J gene TRBJ1-4; no firm D call. Looked up from germline, CDR1 is SGHAT and CDR2 is FQNNGV. The CDR3 is 16 amino acids. V was clipped by 4 bases and J by 0 bases, with 12 bases between them. CDR3 sequence: CASSSVEDSTNEKLFF. The CDR3 DNA reads TGTGCCAGCAGCTCAGTAGAGGACTCAACTAATGAAAAACTGTTTTTT.

This clone has a single count. The chain is built from TRBV28 and TRBJ2-2; D gene uncertain. The CDR3 runs to 12 residues. The germline V gene has CDR1 MDHEN and CDR2 SYDVKM. Trimming took off 6 bases at V and 1 base at J, with 3 bases between the two ends. CDR3 in amino acids: CASRVNTGELFF. The CDR3 DNA reads TGTGCCAGCAGAGTGAACACCGGGGAGCTGTTTTTT.

The genes are TRBV11-1 and TRBJ2-5; D gene uncertain. CDR1 is SGHAT, CDR2 FQDESV, per germline (reference sequence). This CDR3 contains 15 residues. V dropped 5 bases and J dropped 4 bases, with 17 bases sitting between them. In nucleotides, the CDR3 is TGTGCCAGCAGCCCAAGAGTTACTCAAGGAGAGACCCAGTACTTC. Its translation: CASSPRVTQGETQYF.

In DNA form, the CDR3 reads TGTGCCACCCGGGGGGACCAAGAGACCCAGTACTTC. Protein: CATRGDQETQYF. The V and J genes are TRBV2 and TRBJ2-5, with TRBD2 identical over 7 bases. After removal of 10 bases from V and 0 bases from J, the junction contained 2 bases not matched to a gene. The CDR3 is 12 amino acids. CDR1 and CDR2 from the germline V gene are SNHLY and FYNNEI.

The V gene is TRBV12-5, the J gene TRBJ1-2, with 11 bases lining up with TRBD1. The CDR3 sequence is 15 residues long. Germline V gives CDR1 LGHNT, CDR2 FRNRAP. V lost 2 bases to trimming and J lost 7 bases; unmatched junction nucleotides: 6. The chain's CDR3 is CASGLWTGGGAGYTF. The DNA of the CDR3 is TGTGCTAGTGGTTTGTGGACAGGGGGCGGGGCTGGCTACACCTTC.

This rearrangement joins TRBV19 to TRBJ2-1; no firm D call. The CDR3 covers 13 residues. The germline gives CDR1 LNHDA, CDR2 SQIVND (reference sequence). V gave up 2 bases and J gave up 7 bases, with 9 bases separating them. CDR3 DNA: TGTGCCAGTAGTATACTGGTGGGGAATGAGCAGTTCTTC. Its translation: CASSILVGNEQFF.

Only one count was recorded for this clone. V and J are TRBV5-3 and TRBJ2-3; TRBD2 might be the D (5 bases). TRBV5-3 is marked as an open reading frame, function uncertain. The V gene lost 0 bases and the J gene lost 9 bases, with 29 bases spanning the gap. This CDR3 spans 19 amino acids. The CDR3 sequence is CARSLDPEVSRLGICTQYF. CDR3 DNA sequence: TGTGCCAGAAGCTTGGATCCGGAGGTCTCGCGGCTTGGTATTTGCACGCAGTATTTT.

The J gene is TRBJ1-4, the V gene TRBV6-5; weak D call: TRBD1 (6 bases). Germline CDR1 is MNHEY and CDR2 is SVGAGI. The length of the CDR3 is 14 residues. Trimming removed 8 bases from V and 5 bases from J, with 15 bases in between. The DNA of the CDR3 is TGTGCCAGCGCAACGGGGGGCCGGAATGAAAAACTGTTTTTT. Protein sequence: CASATGGRNEKLFF.